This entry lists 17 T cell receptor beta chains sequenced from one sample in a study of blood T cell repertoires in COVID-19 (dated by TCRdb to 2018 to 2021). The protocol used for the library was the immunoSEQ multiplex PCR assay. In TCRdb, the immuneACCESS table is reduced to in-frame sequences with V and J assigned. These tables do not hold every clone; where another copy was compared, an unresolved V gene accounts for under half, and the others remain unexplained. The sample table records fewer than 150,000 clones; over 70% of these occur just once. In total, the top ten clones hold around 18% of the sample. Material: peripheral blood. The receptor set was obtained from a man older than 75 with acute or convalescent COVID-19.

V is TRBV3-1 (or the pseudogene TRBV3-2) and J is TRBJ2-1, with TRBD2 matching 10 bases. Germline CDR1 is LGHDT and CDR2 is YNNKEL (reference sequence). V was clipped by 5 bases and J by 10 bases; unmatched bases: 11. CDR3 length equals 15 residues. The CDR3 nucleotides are TGTGCCAGCAGCAAAACTAGCGGGGTCGTCAGGGAGCAGTTCTTC. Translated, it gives CASSKTSGVVREQFF.

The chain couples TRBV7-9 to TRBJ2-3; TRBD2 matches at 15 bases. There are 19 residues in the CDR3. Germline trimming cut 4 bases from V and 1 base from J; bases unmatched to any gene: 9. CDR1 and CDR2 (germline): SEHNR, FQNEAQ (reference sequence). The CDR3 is CASSSDPGLAGGGTDTQYF. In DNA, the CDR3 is TGTGCCAGCAGCTCCGACCCCGGACTAGCGGGGGGGGGCACAGATACGCAGTATTTT.

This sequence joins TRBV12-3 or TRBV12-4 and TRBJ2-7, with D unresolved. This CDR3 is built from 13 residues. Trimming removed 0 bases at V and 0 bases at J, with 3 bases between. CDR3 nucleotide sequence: TGTGCCAGCAGTTTAGCCCACTCCTACGAGCAGTACTTC. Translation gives CASSLAHSYEQYF.

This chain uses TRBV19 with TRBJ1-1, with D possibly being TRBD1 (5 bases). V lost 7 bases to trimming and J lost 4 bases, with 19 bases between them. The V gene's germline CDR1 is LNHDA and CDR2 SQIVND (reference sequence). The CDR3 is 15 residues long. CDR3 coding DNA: TGTGCCAGTACGGATTGGAGGGGCCGGGTCACTGAAGCTTTCTTT. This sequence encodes CASTDWRGRVTEAFF. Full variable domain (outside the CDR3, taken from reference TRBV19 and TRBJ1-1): DGGITQSPKYLFRKEGQNVTLSCEQNLNHDAMYWYRQDPGQGLRLIYYSQIVNDFQKGDIAEGYSVSREKKESFPLTVTSAQKNPTAFYLCASTDWRGRVTEAFFGQGTRLTVV.

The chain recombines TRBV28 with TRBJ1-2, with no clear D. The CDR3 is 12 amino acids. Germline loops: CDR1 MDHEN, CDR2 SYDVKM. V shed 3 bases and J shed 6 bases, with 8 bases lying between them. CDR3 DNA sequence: TGTGCCAGCAGTTTCAGCGGGAATGGCTACACCTTC. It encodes CASSFSGNGYTF.

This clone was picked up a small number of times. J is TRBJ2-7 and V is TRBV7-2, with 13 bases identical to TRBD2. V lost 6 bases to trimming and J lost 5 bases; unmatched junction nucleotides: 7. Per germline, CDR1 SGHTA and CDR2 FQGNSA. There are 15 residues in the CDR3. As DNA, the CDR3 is TGTGCCAGCAGTCTTACTAGCGGGGGGGACCACGAGCAGTACTTC. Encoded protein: CASSLTSGGDHEQYF.

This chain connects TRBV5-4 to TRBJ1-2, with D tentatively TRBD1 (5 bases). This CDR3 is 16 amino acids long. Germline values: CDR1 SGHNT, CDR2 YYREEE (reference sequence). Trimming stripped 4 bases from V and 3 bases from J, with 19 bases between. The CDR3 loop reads CASSPPSGGYDYGYTF. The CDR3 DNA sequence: TGTGCCAGCAGCCCCCCGTCGGGGGGTTACGACTATGGCTACACCTTC.

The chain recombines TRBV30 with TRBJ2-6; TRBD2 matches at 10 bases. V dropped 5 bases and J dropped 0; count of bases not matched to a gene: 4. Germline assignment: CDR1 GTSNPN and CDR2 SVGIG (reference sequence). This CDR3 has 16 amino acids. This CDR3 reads CAWASGGRSGANVLTF. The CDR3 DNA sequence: TGTGCCTGGGCTAGCGGGGGCCGCTCTGGGGCCAACGTCCTGACTTTC.

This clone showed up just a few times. The CDR3: CAIRTGTGADTQYF. CDR3 coding DNA: TGTGCCATCAGGACCGGGACAGGGGCAGATACGCAGTATTTT. The chain has TRBV10-3 and TRBJ2-3; 10 bases fit TRBD1. CDR3 length: 14 amino acids. J lost 4 bases, V lost 6 bases, and 4 bases had no gene match. Per the germline V gene, CDR1 is ENHRY and CDR2 is SYGVKD.

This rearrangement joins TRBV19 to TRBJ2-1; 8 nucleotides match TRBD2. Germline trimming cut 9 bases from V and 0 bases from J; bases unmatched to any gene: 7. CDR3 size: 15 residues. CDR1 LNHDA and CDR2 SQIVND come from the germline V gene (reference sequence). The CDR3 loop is CASNSGDFSYNEQFF. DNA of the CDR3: TGTGCCAGCAATAGCGGGGACTTCTCCTACAATGAGCAGTTCTTC.

CDR3 protein: CAISEARGNYGYTF. CDR3 in DNA: TGTGCCATCAGTGAGGCAAGGGGAAACTATGGCTACACCTTC. The chain uses TRBV10-3 and TRBJ1-2; perhaps TRBD1 as D (5 bases). In germline, CDR1 is ENHRY, CDR2 SYGVKD. CDR3 length equals 14 residues. V lost 2 bases and J 2 bases, leaving 9 bases between the germline ends.

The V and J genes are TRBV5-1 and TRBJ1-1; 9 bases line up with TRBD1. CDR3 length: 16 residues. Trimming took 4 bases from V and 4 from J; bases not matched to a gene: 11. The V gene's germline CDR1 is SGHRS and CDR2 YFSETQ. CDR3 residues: CASSRASQGARTEAFF. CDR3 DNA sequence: TGCGCCAGCAGCAGGGCATCACAGGGGGCGCGCACTGAAGCTTTCTTT.

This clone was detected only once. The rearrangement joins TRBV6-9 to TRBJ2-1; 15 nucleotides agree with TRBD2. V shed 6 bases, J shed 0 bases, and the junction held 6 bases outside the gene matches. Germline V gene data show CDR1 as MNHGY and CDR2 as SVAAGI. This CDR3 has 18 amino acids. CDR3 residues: CASRPGLAGGSSYNEQFF. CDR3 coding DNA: TGTGCCAGCAGGCCGGGACTAGCGGGGGGTAGCTCCTACAATGAGCAGTTCTTC.

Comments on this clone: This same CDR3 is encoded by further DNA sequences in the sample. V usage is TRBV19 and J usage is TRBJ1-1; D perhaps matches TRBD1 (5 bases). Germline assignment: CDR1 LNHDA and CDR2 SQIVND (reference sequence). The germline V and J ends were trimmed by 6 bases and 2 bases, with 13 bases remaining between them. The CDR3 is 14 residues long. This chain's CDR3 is CASRETGLNTEAFF. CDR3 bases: TGTGCCAGTAGAGAGACGGGACTCAACACTGAAGCTTTCTTT.

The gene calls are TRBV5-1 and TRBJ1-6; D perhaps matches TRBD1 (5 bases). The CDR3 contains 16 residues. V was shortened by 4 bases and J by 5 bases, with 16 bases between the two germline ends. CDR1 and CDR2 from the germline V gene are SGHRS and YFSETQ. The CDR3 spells CASSPWGRADNSPLHF. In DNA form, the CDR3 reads TGCGCCAGCAGCCCCTGGGGGAGGGCTGATAATTCACCCCTCCACTTT.

This chain's CDR3 is CASSLETGYVNQPQHF. CDR3 coding DNA: TGTGCCAGCAGCTTAGAAACAGGGTATGTCAATCAGCCCCAGCATTTT. The chain links TRBV11-3 to TRBJ1-5, with D perhaps TRBD1 (6 bases). Germline CDR1 is SGHNT and CDR2 is YENEEA. Trimming left V 0 bases short and J 3 bases short, with 12 bases between. The CDR3 is 16 residues long.

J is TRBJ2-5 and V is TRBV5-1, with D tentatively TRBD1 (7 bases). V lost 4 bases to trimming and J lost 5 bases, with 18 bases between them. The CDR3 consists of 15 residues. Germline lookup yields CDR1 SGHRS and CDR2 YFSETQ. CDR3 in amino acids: CASSMGGGGSETQYF. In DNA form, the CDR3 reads TGCGCCAGCAGCATGGGCGGAGGGGGCTCGGAGACCCAGTACTTC.